The 2 T cell receptor beta chains below all came from one sample that was sequenced in a study of blood T cell repertoires in COVID-19. Assay used: immunoSEQ multiplex PCR; TCRdb lists only in-frame clones, some missing. The sample has roughly 300,000 clones, 88% seen once; the top ten hold approximately 8.5%. Sequenced input: peripheral blood. The receptors originated from a man in his late teens or twenties with active or convalescent COVID-19.

This clone was seen a single time. The chain uses TRBV5-6 and TRBJ2-1, with D maybe TRBD2 (5 bases). The length of the CDR3 is 15 residues. Germline V gives CDR1 SGHDT, CDR2 YYEEEE. V was clipped by 3 bases and J by 8 bases, with 18 bases between them. The CDR3 DNA follows: TGTGCCAGCAGCTGCGGGTCTCCTACGGGCCATGAGCAGTTCTTC. This translates into CASSCGSPTGHEQFF.

The chain recombines TRBV21-1 with TRBJ1-2; the table's D call, TRBD1, has no DNA check behind it. TRBV21-1 is listed as a pseudogene. This CDR3 is built from 14 residues. The chain's CDR3 is CASKTGGARYGYTF. The CDR3 nucleotides are TGTGCCAGTAAAACAGGGGGCGCGAGGTATGGCTACACCTTC.